Detailed here is one T cell receptor beta chain. Its specificity is not known. The data were obtained in a study of CD8 T cells in Susac syndrome. Broader study findings: The CD4+ T cell repertoires in Susac syndrome were not clonally expanded.

0.5 to 1 ug RNA was reverse transcribed with random hexamers. The TCR beta CDR3 was amplified by immunoSEQ multiplex PCR across 54 Vbeta, 13 Jbeta. MiXCR, applied by TCRdb to the immunoSEQ multiplex PCR reads, yields one record per CDR3 protein. The sample records more than 110,000 distinct CDR3 sequences, approximately 95% being singletons. The patients with Susac syndrome were individuals who fulfilled the recently defined diagnostic criteria for disease that was either definite or probable. This CDR3 spans 15 amino acids. The ends lost 1 base at V and 10 bases at J; junction bases unmatched: 14. Germline assignment: CDR1 DFQATT and CDR2 SNEGSKA (reference sequence).

This sequence was found in a human donor with Susac syndrome. The chain carries TRBV20-1 and TRBJ2-5, with 8 bases aligning to TRBD2. Material: CD4+ T cells from PBMCs. CDR3 DNA sequence: TGCAGTGCTAGAGTCGCCGGGACTAGGGCGCCTTTCCAGTACTTC. It codes for CSARVAGTRAPFQYF.